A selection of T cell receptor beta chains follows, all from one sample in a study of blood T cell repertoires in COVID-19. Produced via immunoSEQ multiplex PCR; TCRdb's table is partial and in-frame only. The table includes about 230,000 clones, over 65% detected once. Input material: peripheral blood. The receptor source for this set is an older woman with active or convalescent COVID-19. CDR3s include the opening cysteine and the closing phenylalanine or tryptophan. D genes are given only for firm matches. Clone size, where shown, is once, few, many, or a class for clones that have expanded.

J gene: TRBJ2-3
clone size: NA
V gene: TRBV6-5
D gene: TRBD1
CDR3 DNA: TGTGCCAGCAGGAACAGGGGAGGCACAGATACGCAGTATTTT
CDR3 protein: CASRNRGGTDTQYF

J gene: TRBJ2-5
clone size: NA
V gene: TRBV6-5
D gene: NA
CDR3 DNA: TGTGCCAGCAGACACAGGGCACTAGGACAAGAGACCCAGTACTTC
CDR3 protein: CASRHRALGQETQYF

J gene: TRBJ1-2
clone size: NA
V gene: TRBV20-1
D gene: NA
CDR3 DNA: TGCAGTGCTGCGACAGACTATGGCTACACCTTC
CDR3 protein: CSAATDYGYTF

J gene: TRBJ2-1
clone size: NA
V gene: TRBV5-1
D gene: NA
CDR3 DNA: TGCGCCAGCAGCTTGGAGGGGATCTCCTACAATGAGCAGTTCTTC
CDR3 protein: CASSLEGISYNEQFF

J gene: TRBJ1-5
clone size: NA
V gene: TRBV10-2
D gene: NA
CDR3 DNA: TGCGCCAGCAGTGAGGGGCGCCAGCCCCAGCATTTT
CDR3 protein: CASSEGRQPQHF

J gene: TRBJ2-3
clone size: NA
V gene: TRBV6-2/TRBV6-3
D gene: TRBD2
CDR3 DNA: TGTGCCAGCAGTTTCCCTAGCGGGGCAGATACGCAGTATTTT
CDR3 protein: CASSFPSGADTQYF

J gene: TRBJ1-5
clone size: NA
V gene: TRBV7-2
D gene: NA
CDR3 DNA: TGTGCCAGCAGCCCCGGCGGGGATCAGCCCCAGCATTTT
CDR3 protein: CASSPGGDQPQHF

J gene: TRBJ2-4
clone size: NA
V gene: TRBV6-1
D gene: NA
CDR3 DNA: TGTGCCAGCAGTGAGTTGGGAGGTAGAAACATTCAGTACTTC
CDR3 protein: CASSELGGRNIQYF

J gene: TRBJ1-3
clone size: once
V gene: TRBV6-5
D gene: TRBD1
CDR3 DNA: TGTGCCAGCAGTTACTCGATAGGGGGCGGAAACACCATATATTTT
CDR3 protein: CASSYSIGGGNTIYF

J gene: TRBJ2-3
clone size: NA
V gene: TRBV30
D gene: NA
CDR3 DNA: TGTGCCTGGACAGGAGGAAGCACAGATACGCAGTATTTT
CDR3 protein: CAWTGGSTDTQYF

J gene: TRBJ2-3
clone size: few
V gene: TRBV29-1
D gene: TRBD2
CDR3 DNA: TGCAGCGCCCAACCAGCGGGAGGGGTGAATACGCAGTATTTT
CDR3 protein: CSAQPAGGVNTQYF

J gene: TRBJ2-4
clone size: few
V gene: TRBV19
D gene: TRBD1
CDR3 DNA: TGTGCCAGTAGTCAGACAGGGGGCGGAAACATTCAGTACTTC
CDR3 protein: CASSQTGGGNIQYF

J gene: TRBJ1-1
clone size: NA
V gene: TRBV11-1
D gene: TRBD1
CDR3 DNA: TGTGCCAGCAGTTATGGACAGGACCAGTCTGAAGCTTTCTTT
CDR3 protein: CASSYGQDQSEAFF

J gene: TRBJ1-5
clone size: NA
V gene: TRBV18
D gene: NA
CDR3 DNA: TGTGCCAGCTCACCCGGGACTCATGATCAGCCCCAGCATTTT
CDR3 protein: CASSPGTHDQPQHF

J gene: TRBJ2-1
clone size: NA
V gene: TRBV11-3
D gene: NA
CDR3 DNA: TGTGCCAGCAGCTTTGGCGGGGTTAAGAATGAGCAGTTCTTC
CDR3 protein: CASSFGGVKNEQFF

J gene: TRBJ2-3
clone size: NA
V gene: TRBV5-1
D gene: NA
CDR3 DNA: TGCGCCACCCGACTGTTCTTGGGCACAGATACGCAGTATTTT
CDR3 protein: CATRLFLGTDTQYF

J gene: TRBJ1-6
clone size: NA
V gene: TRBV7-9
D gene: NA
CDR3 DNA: TGTGCCAGCACTGGGGAGGTTGGCTCACCCCTCCACTTT
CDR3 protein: CASTGEVGSPLHF

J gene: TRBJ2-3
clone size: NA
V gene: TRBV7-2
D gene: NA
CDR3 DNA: TGTGCCAGCAGCCCTCAAAGCGGAAACACAGATACGCAGTATTTT
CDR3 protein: CASSPQSGNTDTQYF

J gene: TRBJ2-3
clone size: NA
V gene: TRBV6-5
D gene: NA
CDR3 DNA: TGTGCCAGCAGCGTCCTAGACTCGCTCAATACGCAGTATTTT
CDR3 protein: CASSVLDSLNTQYF

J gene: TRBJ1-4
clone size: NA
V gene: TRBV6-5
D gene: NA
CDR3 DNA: TGTGCCAGCAGTCACCTCGGGGGAGTTAAAGAAAAACTGTTTTTT
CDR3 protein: CASSHLGGVKEKLFF

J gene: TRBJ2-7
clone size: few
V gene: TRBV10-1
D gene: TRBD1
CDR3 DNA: TGCGCCAGCAGTTCGGGGACAGGTACCTACGAGCAGTACTTC
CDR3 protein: CASSSGTGTYEQYF

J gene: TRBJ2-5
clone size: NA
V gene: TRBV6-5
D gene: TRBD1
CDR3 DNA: TGTGCCAGCAGTTACTCGCACAGGGGGTTGGGAGAGACCCAGTACTTC
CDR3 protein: CASSYSHRGLGETQYF

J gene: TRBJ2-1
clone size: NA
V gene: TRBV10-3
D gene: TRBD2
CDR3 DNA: TGTGCCATCGGTCGTTTAGCGGGGAACTCCTACAATGAGCAGTTCTTC
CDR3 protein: CAIGRLAGNSYNEQFF

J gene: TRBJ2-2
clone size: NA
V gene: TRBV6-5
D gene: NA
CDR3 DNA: TGTGCCAGCAGTAGGGACTGGGGCACCGGGGAGCTGTTTTTT
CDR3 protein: CASSRDWGTGELFF

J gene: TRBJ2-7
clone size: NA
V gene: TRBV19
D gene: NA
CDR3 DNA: TGTGCCAGTAAAGGGACTGACAGGGACTACGAGCAGTACTTC
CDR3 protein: CASKGTDRDYEQYF

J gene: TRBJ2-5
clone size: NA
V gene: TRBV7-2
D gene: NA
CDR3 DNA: TGTGCCAGCAGCTTAGACAGGGCCCCTTTAGAGACCCAGTACTTC
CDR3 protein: CASSLDRAPLETQYF